These T cell receptor beta chains were read from a single sample in a study of cytomegalovirus exposure and HLA in healthy donors. The data were produced by immunoSEQ multiplex PCR, yet TCRdb's version contains in-frame clones alone and is incomplete. There are about 160,000 clones in the sample; 80% occur only once, and about 4.8% lies in the top ten. The sample taken for sequencing was PBMCs. These receptors originate from a man aged 25-40 years in good health and CMV-seronegative. CDR3s include the opening cysteine and the closing phenylalanine or tryptophan. D genes are given only for firm matches. Clone size is not always given. Where it is, it says once, few, many or a class for expanded clones.

v_gene	abundance	j_gene	d_gene	CDR3aa	CDR3nt
TRBV5-1	NA	TRBJ2-3	TRBD1	CASSSPPGQGPTGTDTQYF	TGCGCCAGCAGCTCCCCCCCGGGACAGGGTCCTACTGGCACAGATACGCAGTATTTT
TRBV29-1	NA	TRBJ2-7	NA	CSVGSGFSLEQYF	TGCAGCGTTGGGTCAGGGTTTTCCCTCGAGCAGTACTTC
TRBV18	NA	TRBJ2-2	NA	CASTVNTGELFF	TGTGCCAGCACGGTGAACACCGGGGAGCTGTTTTTT
TRBV30	NA	TRBJ2-1	NA	CACSGTYNEQFF	TGTGCCTGCTCCGGGACCTACAATGAGCAGTTCTTC
TRBV27	NA	TRBJ2-2	NA	CASSPQTKLGELFF	TGTGCCAGCAGTCCCCAGACAAAGCTCGGGGAGCTGTTTTTT
TRBV5-1	NA	TRBJ1-3	NA	CASSLEGAASGNTIYF	TGCGCCAGCAGCTTGGAAGGGGCAGCCTCTGGAAACACCATATATTTT
TRBV13	NA	TRBJ1-5	NA	CASSSSAEREPQHF	TGTGCCAGCAGCTCTAGCGCCGAGAGAGAGCCCCAGCATTTT
TRBV29-1	NA	TRBJ1-2	TRBD1	CSVGGQHYGYTF	TGCAGCGTAGGGGGACAGCACTATGGCTACACCTTC
TRBV5-1	NA	TRBJ2-1	NA	CASSLGWAGVDYNEQFF	TGCGCCAGCAGCTTGGGTTGGGCAGGGGTGGACTACAATGAGCAGTTCTTC
TRBV6-6	NA	TRBJ2-7	TRBD1	CASSPGQGGAYEQYF	TGTGCCAGCAGTCCGGGACAGGGGGGGGCCTACGAGCAGTACTTC
TRBV7-2	NA	TRBJ2-7	NA	CASRFFPGDSVSYEQYF	TGTGCCAGCAGGTTTTTCCCGGGGGACAGCGTCTCCTACGAGCAGTACTTC
TRBV27	once	TRBJ2-1	TRBD2	CASSFPASSGMYNEQFF	TGTGCCAGCAGTTTCCCGGCCTCTAGCGGGATGTACAATGAGCAGTTCTTC
TRBV5-1	NA	TRBJ2-7	TRBD2	CASSIGLAGALYEQYF	TGCGCCAGCAGCATCGGACTAGCGGGAGCCCTCTACGAGCAGTACTTC
TRBV7-2	NA	TRBJ1-3	NA	CASILEHSSSGNTIYF	TGTGCCAGCATCCTAGAACATTCTAGCTCTGGAAACACCATATATTTT
TRBV30	few	TRBJ2-5	NA	CAWSEARTQYF	TGTGCCTGGAGCGAAGCCCGCACCCAGTACTTC
TRBV27	NA	TRBJ2-1	TRBD2	CASSSRRGSSYNEQFF	TGTGCCAGCAGCTCCCGTCGCGGGAGCTCCTACAATGAGCAGTTCTTC
TRBV9	NA	TRBJ1-4	TRBD1	CASSVAATGNEKLFF	TGTGCCAGCAGCGTAGCCGCGACAGGGAATGAAAAACTGTTTTTT
TRBV6-5	NA	TRBJ1-2	NA	CASSAGGVGYTF	TGTGCCAGCAGTGCAGGAGGCGTGGGCTACACCTTC
TRBV9	once	TRBJ1-1	NA	CASRPWGTMNTEAFF	TGTGCCAGCAGACCCTGGGGGACTATGAACACTGAAGCTTTCTTT
TRBV27	once	TRBJ2-3	TRBD1	CASMSGGADTQYF	TGTGCCAGCATGTCAGGGGGCGCAGATACGCAGTATTTT
TRBV11-2	NA	TRBJ2-7	TRBD2	CASSEGTSGSEQYF	TGTGCCAGCAGCGAAGGGACTAGCGGGAGCGAGCAGTACTTC
TRBV6-5	NA	TRBJ2-5	NA	CASSREKWETQYF	TGTGCCAGCAGCCGCGAGAAGTGGGAGACCCAGTACTTC
TRBV5-4	NA	TRBJ1-1	NA	CASSLYAVNTEAFF	TGTGCCAGCAGCTTGTATGCGGTCAACACTGAAGCTTTCTTT
TRBV5-1	NA	TRBJ2-7	NA	CASSKPELYEQYF	TGCGCCAGCAGCAAACCTGAACTCTACGAGCAGTACTTC
TRBV28	NA	TRBJ1-1	NA	CASSSGQLRLDTEAFF	TGTGCCAGCAGTTCCGGACAGCTCCGGTTGGACACTGAAGCTTTCTTT
TRBV6-1	NA	TRBJ2-6	NA	CASSEGYAGRRANVLTF	TGTGCCAGCAGTGAAGGGTACGCGGGGCGTAGGGCCAACGTCCTGACTTTC
TRBV9	NA	TRBJ1-4	NA	CASSVGAMDHNEKLFF	TGTGCCAGCAGCGTAGGGGCGATGGATCATAATGAAAAACTGTTTTTT
TRBV5-8	NA	TRBJ2-7	TRBD2	CASSLLLAGTYEQYF	TGTGCCAGCAGCTTACTACTAGCGGGAACCTACGAGCAGTACTTC